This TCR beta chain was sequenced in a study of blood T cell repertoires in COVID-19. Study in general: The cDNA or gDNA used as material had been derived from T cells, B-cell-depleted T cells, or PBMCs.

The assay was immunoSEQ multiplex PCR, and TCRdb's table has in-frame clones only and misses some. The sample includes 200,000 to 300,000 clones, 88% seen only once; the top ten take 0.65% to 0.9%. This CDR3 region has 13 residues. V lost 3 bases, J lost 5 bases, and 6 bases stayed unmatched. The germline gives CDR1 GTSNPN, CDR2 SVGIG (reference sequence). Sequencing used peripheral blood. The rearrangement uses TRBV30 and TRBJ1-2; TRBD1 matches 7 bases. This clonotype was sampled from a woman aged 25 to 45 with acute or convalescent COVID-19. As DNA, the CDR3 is TGTGCCTGGAGAATCAGGGGGTCTTATGGCTACACCTTC. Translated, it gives CAWRIRGSYGYTF.